This is a list of T cell receptor beta chains from one sample in a study of radiation and T cells in renal cell carcinoma. Profiling relied on immunoSEQ multiplex PCR, and the TCRdb table lists in-frame clones only, not all of them. Of around 170,000 clones listed, about 87% are singletons. The input for sequencing was blood, taken from a patient whose treatment included radiotherapy and nephrectomy. The source of these receptors is a woman aged 45-65 years with renal cell carcinoma. The CDR3 runs from the conserved cysteine through the conserved F or W. The D gene is left open where the match is weak. The listing skips clone size in some rows; elsewhere it reads once, few, many or a size class.

CDR3nt: TGTGCCAGCTCAGAGGACAGCCCGACAATCTCCTACGAGCAGTACTTC
CDR3aa: CASSEDSPTISYEQYF
v_gene: TRBV18
abundance: -
d_gene: -
j_gene: TRBJ2-7

CDR3nt: TGTGCCAGCCGATTTGAGGGGGGCTACACCTTC
CDR3aa: CASRFEGGYTF
v_gene: TRBV6-5
abundance: -
d_gene: -
j_gene: TRBJ1-2

CDR3nt: TGTGCCAGCAGCCCCGCCTACAACAGGGGGCGCAATGAGCAGTTCTTC
CDR3aa: CASSPAYNRGRNEQFF
v_gene: TRBV5-4
abundance: -
d_gene: TRBD1
j_gene: TRBJ2-1

CDR3nt: TGTGCCAGTAGTATAGTGGCAGGGCAGACGTATGGCTACACCTTC
CDR3aa: CASSIVAGQTYGYTF
v_gene: TRBV19
abundance: -
d_gene: -
j_gene: TRBJ1-2

CDR3nt: TGTGCCAGCACCCTGGGACAGGGGGTAATGAACACTGAAGCTTTCTTT
CDR3aa: CASTLGQGVMNTEAFF
v_gene: TRBV7-9
abundance: -
d_gene: TRBD1
j_gene: TRBJ1-1

CDR3nt: TGTGCCAGCAGTTTATGGGGACGGGGAGGGAGTAATCAGCCCCAGCATTTT
CDR3aa: CASSLWGRGGSNQPQHF
v_gene: TRBV28
abundance: -
d_gene: -
j_gene: TRBJ1-5

CDR3nt: TGCGCCAGCAGCTGGACTTCGGTAACTAAGAACATTCAGTACTTC
CDR3aa: CASSWTSVTKNIQYF
v_gene: TRBV5-1
abundance: -
d_gene: -
j_gene: TRBJ2-4

CDR3nt: TGCAGCGTCGCATGGGAGACCCAGTACTTC
CDR3aa: CSVAWETQYF
v_gene: TRBV29-1
abundance: few
d_gene: -
j_gene: TRBJ2-5

CDR3nt: TGTGCCAGCAGTGAAAGATTCCCCGGGACAGGGTATGGCTACACCTTC
CDR3aa: CASSERFPGTGYGYTF
v_gene: TRBV2
abundance: few
d_gene: TRBD1
j_gene: TRBJ1-2

CDR3nt: TGTGCCAGCAGCCTGTTACTAGACAGTTTGAACACTGAAGCTTTCTTT
CDR3aa: CASSLLLDSLNTEAFF
v_gene: TRBV5-8
abundance: few
d_gene: -
j_gene: TRBJ1-1

CDR3nt: TGTGCCAGCAGTGGACACAACCGAGGTTCTGGCTACACCTTC
CDR3aa: CASSGHNRGSGYTF
v_gene: TRBV6-6
abundance: -
d_gene: -
j_gene: TRBJ1-2

CDR3nt: TGTGCCAGCAGCGTATCGGAGTTAGCGGGCCAAGAGACCCAGTACTTC
CDR3aa: CASSVSELAGQETQYF
v_gene: TRBV9
abundance: -
d_gene: TRBD2
j_gene: TRBJ2-5

CDR3nt: TGTGCCATCAGTGAACGGGGCCTCGAGCAGTACTTC
CDR3aa: CAISERGLEQYF
v_gene: TRBV10-3
abundance: -
d_gene: -
j_gene: TRBJ2-7

CDR3nt: TGTGCCAGCCTCGGACAGCCGAACACCGGGGAGCTGTTTTTT
CDR3aa: CASLGQPNTGELFF
v_gene: TRBV6-5
abundance: -
d_gene: -
j_gene: TRBJ2-2

CDR3nt: TGCGCCAGCAGCTTGACAGCGGGGGGGCCGAGGGAGCAGTACTTC
CDR3aa: CASSLTAGGPREQYF
v_gene: TRBV5-1
abundance: -
d_gene: TRBD2
j_gene: TRBJ2-7

CDR3nt: TGTGCCAGCAGCTCCTCGGGGTCGGGGGCGCGGGGCTACACCTTC
CDR3aa: CASSSSGSGARGYTF
v_gene: TRBV5-5
abundance: -
d_gene: -
j_gene: TRBJ1-2

CDR3nt: TGTGCCAGCAGCGTAGGTCCACTAGATACGCAGTATTTT
CDR3aa: CASSVGPLDTQYF
v_gene: TRBV9
abundance: -
d_gene: -
j_gene: TRBJ2-3

CDR3nt: TGTGCCAGTAGTGACAGGGGGCGATACGAGCAGTACTTC
CDR3aa: CASSDRGRYEQYF
v_gene: TRBV19
abundance: -
d_gene: TRBD1
j_gene: TRBJ2-7

CDR3nt: TGTGCCAGCACCCCCCGGGTAACGGGGATATACGAGCAGTACTTC
CDR3aa: CASTPRVTGIYEQYF
v_gene: TRBV7-2
abundance: few
d_gene: -
j_gene: TRBJ2-7

CDR3nt: TGCGCCAGCAGCTTGTGGTCCGGGGGAGGCACCGGGGAGCTGTTTTTT
CDR3aa: CASSLWSGGGTGELFF
v_gene: TRBV5-1
abundance: -
d_gene: -
j_gene: TRBJ2-2